The 3 T cell receptor beta chains below come from one sample, sequenced in a study of regulatory T cells in long-lasting Graves disease. Arm-PCR of CDR3 regions with iRepertoire HTBI primers generated TCR beta libraries. In TCRdb, the multiplex PCR reads were re-called with MiXCR into one record per CDR3 protein. This sample yields more than 350,000 distinct CDR3 sequences, of which 15% are seen a single time; over 15% belongs to the top ten. Time point of the sample: newly diagnosed GD, antithyroid drugs for less than 3 months. PBMCs were the source of the RNA used for TCR sequencing. These data were also reused for a study on T cells in Graves' hyperthyroidism and ophthalmopathy.

The starting material was peripheral blood mononuclear cells (PBMCs), obtained at new diagnosis, from a patient treated with antithyroid drugs. The receptors shown here come from a woman under 40 with Graves disease.

This clonotype appeared many times. This sequence joins TRBV7-2 and TRBJ2-1; 7 bases are shared with TRBD2. The CDR3 length is 17 residues. V shed 0 bases and J 0 bases; nucleotides not matched to a gene: 5. Germline loops: CDR1 SGHTA, CDR2 FQGNSA. The CDR3 reads CASSLALAPISYNEQFF. The CDR3 region has the DNA TGTGCCAGCAGCTTAGCACTAGCGCCTATCTCCTACAATGAGCAGTTCTTC.

This clonotype appeared many times. The chain has TRBV20-1 and TRBJ2-4; D might be TRBD1 (6 bases). Looked up from germline, CDR1 is DFQATT and CDR2 is SNEGSKA (reference sequence). The CDR3 loop spans 15 amino acids. V was pared by 6 bases and J by 5 bases, with 20 bases between. The chain's CDR3 is CSASSGGAGQNIQYF. The CDR3 DNA sequence: TGCAGTGCGAGCAGTGGGGGCGCGGGCCAAAACATTCAGTACTTC.

A word on this clonotype: A far larger clone lies a single base away; this is likely a read error. The chain combines TRBV6-1 with TRBJ1-1; D gene uncertain. In germline, CDR1 is MNHNS, CDR2 SASEGT. Trimming shortened V by 6 bases and J by 3 bases, and 8 bases separated the two germline ends. CDR3 length: 12 amino acids. The CDR3 coding sequence is TGTGCCAGCAGAAGAATGTACACTGAAGCTTTCTTT. As protein: CASRRMYTEAFF.